This T cell receptor beta chain was documented in a study of response to subunit inactivated influenza vaccine. Study-level findings and limits: With each seasonal influenza vaccination, the authors suggested, few new T cells are recruited.

TCRdb passed the RT-PCR reads through MiXCR, listing each CDR3 protein once. The sample holds 650,000 to 700,000 distinct CDR3 sequences, around 14% seen once. There are a few counts of this clonotype. Antigen unknown. Germline V CDR1 and CDR2: KGHDR, SFDVKD. V was pared by 4 bases and J by 10 bases, with 16 bases between. The CDR3 consists of 14 residues. The TCR was taken from a man in his fifties who received an inactivated influenza vaccine. This chain links TRBV24-1 with TRBJ2-1; perhaps TRBD2 as D (7 bases). The starting material was PBMCs from blood, obtained approximately 13 days after vaccination. The CDR3 DNA reads as TGTGCCACCAGTGAAATGGGGGGGCTGGAGGAGCAGTTCTTC. Translated: CATSEMGGLEEQFF.